This is a list of T cell receptor beta chains from one sample in a study of blood T cell repertoires in COVID-19. The protocol was immunoSEQ multiplex PCR, while the TCRdb copy is restricted to in-frame clones and leaves out a portion. The sample has about 120,000 clones, about 85% seen once; the top ten hold under 4%. The sequencing sample was made of peripheral blood. The receptors stem from a man in his fifties or sixties with acute or convalescent COVID-19. CDR3s include the opening cysteine and the closing phenylalanine or tryptophan. The D gene is left open where the match is weak. The size of a clone is reported for some rows only, either as once, few or many, or as a class for expanded clones.

D gene: .
J gene: TRBJ2-2
clone size: .
V gene: TRBV11-2
CDR3 protein: CASSLFSQGPSTGELFF
CDR3 DNA: TGTGCCAGCAGCTTATTTTCCCAGGGGCCCTCCACCGGGGAGCTGTTTTTT

D gene: TRBD2
J gene: TRBJ2-1
clone size: .
V gene: TRBV4-3
CDR3 protein: CASSPGGETSGTYNEQFF
CDR3 DNA: TGCGCCAGCAGCCCCGGAGGTGAGACTAGCGGGACCTACAATGAGCAGTTCTTC

D gene: .
J gene: TRBJ1-5
clone size: .
V gene: TRBV18
CDR3 protein: CASTTDLSQPQHF
CDR3 DNA: TGTGCCAGCACCACGGACTTAAGTCAGCCCCAGCATTTT

D gene: TRBD2
J gene: TRBJ2-7
clone size: .
V gene: TRBV6-5
CDR3 protein: CASSYASGRPHVEQYF
CDR3 DNA: TGTGCCAGCAGTTATGCTAGCGGGAGGCCCCACGTCGAGCAGTACTTC

D gene: .
J gene: TRBJ2-1
clone size: .
V gene: TRBV21-1
CDR3 protein: CASSKKERDEQFF
CDR3 DNA: TGTGCCAGCAGCAAAAAAGAACGGGATGAGCAGTTCTTC

D gene: TRBD1
J gene: TRBJ1-1
clone size: .
V gene: TRBV6-5
CDR3 protein: CASSLGGVLQNTEAFF
CDR3 DNA: TGTGCCAGCAGTTTAGGGGGCGTACTCCAGAACACTGAAGCTTTCTTT

D gene: .
J gene: TRBJ1-4
clone size: .
V gene: TRBV2
CDR3 protein: CASSENLAGFTTTNEKLFF
CDR3 DNA: TGTGCCAGCAGTGAGAATTTAGCAGGGTTCACAACAACTAATGAAAAACTGTTTTTT

D gene: TRBD1
J gene: TRBJ2-7
clone size: .
V gene: TRBV6-1
CDR3 protein: CASSEATGASGEQYF
CDR3 DNA: TGTGCCAGCAGTGAAGCAACAGGGGCCTCGGGGGAGCAGTACTTC

D gene: TRBD1
J gene: TRBJ2-1
clone size: .
V gene: TRBV7-2
CDR3 protein: CASSPNWGQRNEQFF
CDR3 DNA: TGTGCCAGCAGCCCGAATTGGGGACAGCGGAATGAGCAGTTCTTC

D gene: .
J gene: TRBJ2-6
clone size: .
V gene: TRBV6-5
CDR3 protein: CASGRSGANVLTF
CDR3 DNA: TGTGCCAGCGGGAGGTCTGGGGCCAACGTCCTGACTTTC

D gene: TRBD2
J gene: TRBJ2-1
clone size: .
V gene: TRBV11-2
CDR3 protein: CASSPTSGLSYNEQFF
CDR3 DNA: TGTGCCAGCAGTCCGACTAGCGGCCTATCCTACAATGAGCAGTTCTTC

D gene: .
J gene: TRBJ1-1
clone size: .
V gene: TRBV21-1
CDR3 protein: CAGPVGTGSTEAFF
CDR3 DNA: .

D gene: .
J gene: TRBJ1-1
clone size: .
V gene: TRBV4-1
CDR3 protein: CASSQVQATTEAFF
CDR3 DNA: TGCGCCAGCAGCCAAGTTCAGGCTACCACTGAAGCTTTCTTT

D gene: .
J gene: TRBJ2-5
clone size: .
V gene: TRBV6-6
CDR3 protein: CASSLGRLQETQYF
CDR3 DNA: TGTGCCAGCAGTTTAGGCAGGTTACAAGAGACCCAGTACTTC

D gene: TRBD1
J gene: TRBJ1-2
clone size: .
V gene: TRBV10-3
CDR3 protein: CAISGTGSGYTF
CDR3 DNA: TGTGCCATCTCAGGGACAGGGTCCGGCTACACCTTC

D gene: .
J gene: TRBJ2-7
clone size: .
V gene: TRBV6-6
CDR3 protein: CASSSSAQWEQYF
CDR3 DNA: TGTGCCAGCAGTTCTAGCGCACAGTGGGAGCAGTACTTC

D gene: .
J gene: TRBJ2-3
clone size: .
V gene: TRBV11-2
CDR3 protein: CASSLVGGTDTQYF
CDR3 DNA: TGTGCCAGCAGCTTAGTGGGCGGCACAGATACGCAGTATTTT

D gene: .
J gene: TRBJ1-2
clone size: .
V gene: TRBV5-1
CDR3 protein: CASSEGSVNYGYTF
CDR3 DNA: TGCGCCAGCAGCGAGGGCAGCGTAAACTATGGCTACACCTTC

D gene: .
J gene: TRBJ2-1
clone size: once
V gene: TRBV10-3
CDR3 protein: CAISPDSAPYNEQFF
CDR3 DNA: TGTGCCATCAGTCCCGACTCCGCGCCATACAATGAGCAGTTCTTC

D gene: TRBD1
J gene: TRBJ1-3
clone size: .
V gene: TRBV6-6
CDR3 protein: CASSPLSRDSSGNTIYF
CDR3 DNA: TGTGCCAGCAGTCCCCTCAGCCGGGACAGCTCTGGAAACACCATATATTTT

D gene: .
J gene: TRBJ1-3
clone size: .
V gene: TRBV3-1/TRBV3-2
CDR3 protein: CASSQTLGAGNTIYF
CDR3 DNA: TGTGCCAGCAGCCAGACCCTAGGGGCTGGAAACACCATATATTTT

D gene: TRBD2
J gene: TRBJ2-7
clone size: .
V gene: TRBV28
CDR3 protein: CASRATGTNSYEQYF
CDR3 DNA: TGTGCCAGCAGAGCAACCGGGACTAACTCCTACGAGCAGTACTTC

D gene: .
J gene: TRBJ2-7
clone size: .
V gene: TRBV6-2/TRBV6-3
CDR3 protein: CASSPLAGFSYEQYF
CDR3 DNA: TGTGCCAGCAGTCCCCTCGCGGGATTTTCCTACGAGCAGTACTTC

D gene: .
J gene: TRBJ1-3
clone size: .
V gene: TRBV7-2
CDR3 protein: CASKSQQGFTGNTIYF
CDR3 DNA: TGTGCCAGCAAATCCCAACAGGGATTTACAGGAAACACCATATATTTT

D gene: TRBD1
J gene: TRBJ2-1
clone size: .
V gene: TRBV11-3
CDR3 protein: CASSQGAKYNEQFF
CDR3 DNA: TGTGCCAGCAGCCAGGGGGCGAAGTACAATGAGCAGTTCTTC

D gene: TRBD1
J gene: TRBJ2-3
clone size: .
V gene: TRBV19
CDR3 protein: CASSAQGARAGGTDTQYF
CDR3 DNA: TGTGCCAGTAGTGCACAGGGGGCACGGGCGGGAGGCACAGATACGCAGTATTTT

D gene: TRBD2
J gene: TRBJ2-7
clone size: .
V gene: TRBV10-3
CDR3 protein: CAITAGAGEGEQYF
CDR3 DNA: TGTGCCATCACAGCAGGAGCGGGAGAAGGCGAGCAGTACTTC

D gene: TRBD1
J gene: TRBJ1-1
clone size: .
V gene: TRBV6-5
CDR3 protein: CASSRWTGMNTEAFF
CDR3 DNA: TGTGCCAGCAGTCGGTGGACAGGGATGAACACTGAAGCTTTCTTT

D gene: TRBD2
J gene: TRBJ2-1
clone size: .
V gene: TRBV25-1
CDR3 protein: CASSESLAEQFF
CDR3 DNA: TGTGCCAGCAGTGAGTCACTAGCGGAGCAGTTCTTC

D gene: TRBD2
J gene: TRBJ2-3
clone size: .
V gene: TRBV30
CDR3 protein: CAWSPGLAGADTQYF
CDR3 DNA: TGTGCCTGGAGTCCGGGACTAGCGGGAGCAGATACGCAGTATTTT

D gene: .
J gene: TRBJ1-2
clone size: .
V gene: TRBV27
CDR3 protein: CASSAGGNGYGYTF
CDR3 DNA: TGTGCCAGCAGCGCCGGGGGGAATGGCTATGGCTACACCTTC